The rows below give T cell receptor beta chains drawn from one sample of a study of blood T cell repertoires in COVID-19. The assay was immunoSEQ multiplex PCR, and TCRdb's table has in-frame clones only and misses some. The sample has about 170,000 clones; approximately 86% are singletons. The sample comprised peripheral blood. The receptors derive from a man in his 70s with acute or convalescent COVID-19. The CDR3 runs from the conserved cysteine through the conserved F or W. Fields, in order: J gene, D gene, clone size, V gene, CDR3 protein, CDR3 DNA. The D gene is left open where the match is weak. Size is omitted from some rows. Given values are once, few, many or a class for expanded clones.

TRBJ1-2,NA,few,TRBV11-2,CASSLVEGVGYTF,TGTGCCAGCAGCTTAGTGGAAGGGGTTGGCTACACCTTC
TRBJ2-1,NA,NA,TRBV7-9,CASSFTNEQFF,TGTGCCAGCAGCTTTACTAATGAGCAGTTCTTC
TRBJ2-7,TRBD2,few,TRBV5-6,CASSWVAGANSYEQYF,TGTGCCAGCAGCTGGGTAGCGGGGGCCAACTCCTACGAGCAGTACTTC
TRBJ2-5,NA,NA,TRBV18,CASSPPSYQETQYF,TGTGCCAGCTCACCACCCTCGTACCAAGAGACCCAGTACTTC
TRBJ2-1,TRBD2,NA,TRBV5-1,CASMGGSSYNEQFF,TGCGCCAGCATGGGAGGGAGCTCCTACAATGAGCAGTTCTTC
TRBJ2-1,NA,NA,TRBV27,CASSRPGTLTGEQFF,TGTGCCAGCAGCCGTCCCGGGACTCTAACTGGTGAGCAGTTCTTC
TRBJ1-2,NA,NA,TRBV4-1,CASSLLLRADYGYTF,TGCGCCAGCAGCCTCCTGCTCAGGGCTGACTATGGCTACACCTTC
TRBJ2-7,NA,NA,TRBV5-4,CASSLDGVEQYF,TGTGCCAGCAGCTTGGACGGGGTCGAGCAGTACTTC
TRBJ2-5,NA,NA,TRBV7-9,CASSPRETQYF,TGTGCCAGCAGCCCGAGAGAGACCCAGTACTTC
TRBJ2-5,TRBD1,NA,TRBV4-2,CASRQRGGQGAAETQYF,TGTGCCAGCAGACAGAGAGGAGGACAGGGGGCGGCGGAGACCCAGTACTTC
TRBJ2-1,NA,few,TRBV5-8,CASSLAPGYNEQFF,TGTGCCAGCAGCTTGGCCCCGGGCTACAATGAGCAGTTCTTC
TRBJ2-5,TRBD1,NA,TRBV19,CASMDRGETQYF,TGTGCCAGTATGGACAGGGGGGAGACCCAGTACTTC
TRBJ2-7,NA,NA,TRBV10-3,CAISAQVSYEQYF,TGTGCCATCAGTGCACAGGTCTCCTACGAGCAGTACTTC
TRBJ1-5,TRBD1,NA,TRBV6-2/TRBV6-3,CASSPNLQDRDGNQPQHF,TGTGCCAGCAGTCCAAACCTACAGGACAGGGATGGGAATCAGCCCCAGCATTTT
TRBJ2-4,TRBD1,NA,TRBV28,CASSSTGGRSYF,TGTGCCAGCAGCTCCACAGGGGGCCGGTCGTACTTC
TRBJ1-5,NA,NA,TRBV7-8,CASSLGAGSNQPQHF,TGTGCCAGCAGCTTAGGAGCAGGTAGCAATCAGCCCCAGCATTTT
TRBJ2-1,NA,NA,TRBV9,CASSVGHDSRTFF,TGTGCCAGCAGCGTAGGCCACGATAGTCGAACGTTCTTC
TRBJ2-1,TRBD2,NA,TRBV5-1,CASSLEGTSGTDNEQFF,TGCGCCAGCAGCTTGGAGGGTACTAGCGGGACAGACAATGAGCAGTTCTTC
TRBJ2-3,TRBD2,NA,TRBV5-1,CASSAGLGTDTQYF,TGCGCCAGCAGCGCGGGACTAGGCACAGATACGCAGTATTTT
TRBJ2-1,NA,once,TRBV28,CATSGRFGPFF,TGTGCCACCTCAGGGCGATTTGGGCCGTTCTTC
TRBJ1-1,NA,NA,TRBV5-4,CASSRPRGEAFF,TGTGCCAGCAGCCGCCCACGGGGTGAAGCTTTCTTT
TRBJ1-1,TRBD1,few,TRBV4-3,CASSQEWQGAIEAFF,TGCGCCAGCAGCCAAGAGTGGCAGGGGGCAATTGAAGCTTTCTTT
TRBJ2-5,NA,NA,TRBV2,CASSEATGRETQYF,TGTGCCAGCAGTGAAGCGACAGGCAGGGAGACCCAGTACTTC
TRBJ1-5,NA,NA,TRBV27,CASSFQGNQPQHF,TGTGCCAGCAGTTTTCAGGGGAATCAGCCCCAGCATTTT
TRBJ2-3,TRBD2,NA,TRBV7-3,CASSLTGGGTDTQYF,TGTGCCAGCAGCTTAACGGGAGGGGGCACAGATACGCAGTATTTT
TRBJ1-5,NA,NA,TRBV7-9,CASSLARGAGSDQPQHF,TGTGCCAGCAGCTTAGCGCGGGGGGCGGGAAGCGATCAGCCCCAGCATTTT
TRBJ2-7,TRBD1,NA,TRBV10-1,CASSGTGSSYEQYF,TGCGCCAGCAGCGGGACAGGCAGCTCCTACGAGCAGTACTTC
TRBJ1-3,NA,NA,TRBV9,CASSPRSSGNTIYF,TGTGCCAGCAGCCCCAGATCCTCTGGAAACACCATATATTTT
TRBJ2-7,NA,once,TRBV29-1,CSVSRGYEQYF,TGCAGCGTCTCCAGGGGCTACGAGCAGTACTTC
TRBJ2-7,NA,NA,TRBV4-1,CASSQGLYYEQYF,TGCGCCAGCAGCCAAGGACTATACTACGAGCAGTACTTC
TRBJ2-1,NA,NA,TRBV2,CASSEVGPDLRNEQFF,TGTGCCAGCAGTGAAGTTGGGCCAGATCTACGGAATGAGCAGTTCTTC
TRBJ2-3,NA,NA,TRBV2,CASRASGVPDTQYF,TGTGCCAGCAGGGCCAGCGGAGTCCCAGATACGCAGTATTTT
TRBJ2-1,NA,NA,TRBV6-5,CASSYSTAIGSYEQFF,TGTGCCAGCAGTTACTCTACAGCCATAGGTTCGTATGAGCAGTTCTTC
TRBJ1-1,TRBD1,NA,TRBV4-1,CASSQGTGLNTEAFF,TGCGCCAGCAGCCAAGGGACAGGGTTGAACACTGAAGCTTTCTTT
TRBJ1-5,TRBD1,NA,TRBV7-2,CASSQGQVWNQPQHF,TGTGCCAGCAGCCAAGGACAGGTTTGGAATCAGCCCCAGCATTTT
TRBJ1-6,TRBD1,NA,TRBV6-5,CASTYRTGTSPLHF,TGTGCCAGCACCTATCGGACAGGGACCTCACCCCTCCACTTT
TRBJ1-4,TRBD1,NA,TRBV3-1/TRBV3-2,CASRGTGGTEKLFF,TGTGCCAGCAGAGGGACAGGAGGGACTGAAAAACTGTTTTTT
TRBJ2-7,NA,NA,TRBV3-1/TRBV3-2,CASSARVGEQYF,TGTGCCAGCAGCGCCAGGGTTGGCGAGCAGTACTTC
TRBJ1-1,NA,few,TRBV7-9,CASSFDRMNTEAFF,TGTGCCAGCAGCTTTGACAGGATGAACACTGAAGCTTTCTTT
TRBJ2-3,TRBD2,NA,TRBV7-3,CASSLRREYEDTQYF,TGTGCCAGCAGCTTAAGGCGGGAGTATGAAGATACGCAGTATTTT
TRBJ2-5,TRBD1,NA,TRBV5-1,CASSLARQGKKETQYF,TGCGCCAGCAGCTTGGCGAGACAGGGAAAAAAAGAGACCCAGTACTTC
TRBJ1-1,TRBD1,NA,TRBV28,CASSPAGGAGTEAFF,TGTGCCAGCAGTCCCGCAGGGGGCGCGGGCACTGAAGCTTTCTTT
TRBJ2-1,TRBD2,NA,TRBV2,CASSGASGRPLNEQFF,TGTGCCAGCAGTGGGGCTAGCGGGAGGCCTCTTAATGAGCAGTTCTTC
TRBJ1-1,TRBD1,NA,TRBV9,CASSPIEFGQGRTTEAFF,TGTGCCAGCAGCCCAATCGAGTTTGGACAGGGGCGTACCACTGAAGCTTTCTTT
TRBJ2-7,TRBD1,NA,TRBV15,CATSRVAGGEQYF,TGTGCCACCAGCAGAGTGGCAGGGGGAGAGCAGTACTTC
TRBJ2-1,TRBD2,once,TRBV7-2,CASSLVGAGAYNEQFF,TGTGCCAGCAGCTTAGTCGGCGCGGGGGCCTACAATGAGCAGTTCTTC
TRBJ2-1,NA,NA,TRBV13,CASSSRTYNEQFF,TGTGCCAGCAGCTCGCGGACCTACAATGAGCAGTTCTTC
TRBJ2-1,NA,NA,TRBV30,CAWSVLEIWNDEQFF,TGTGCCTGGAGTGTACTAGAGATATGGAACGATGAGCAGTTCTTC
TRBJ2-5,NA,once,TRBV24-1,CATSDPGGNQETQYF,TGTGCCACCAGTGACCCTGGGGGGAACCAAGAGACCCAGTACTTC
TRBJ2-7,TRBD2,once,TRBV19,CATTPGTSGEQYF,TGTGCCACCACCCCCGGGACTAGCGGAGAGCAGTACTTC
TRBJ1-2,NA,NA,TRBV21-1,CASSKWREEGYTF,TGTGCCAGCAGCAAGTGGCGGGAGGAGGGCTACACCTTC
TRBJ1-2,TRBD1,NA,TRBV5-1,CASSPGQGANYGYTF,TGCGCCAGCAGCCCAGGACAGGGGGCTAACTATGGCTACACCTTC
TRBJ2-1,TRBD2,NA,TRBV24-1,CATSGNSGRANEQFF,TGTGCCACCAGTGGAAATAGCGGGAGGGCCAATGAGCAGTTCTTC
TRBJ2-1,TRBD2,NA,TRBV14,CASSQRREGHNEQFF,TGTGCCAGCAGCCAACGACGGGAGGGCCACAATGAGCAGTTCTTC
TRBJ1-1,NA,once,TRBV5-1,CASSWGVNTEAFF,TGCGCCAGCAGCTGGGGGGTTAACACTGAAGCTTTCTTT
TRBJ2-1,TRBD2,NA,TRBV9,CASSPTGTSGSGGYNEQFF,TGTGCCAGCAGCCCAACCGGGACTAGCGGGAGCGGAGGCTACAATGAGCAGTTCTTC
TRBJ2-7,NA,NA,TRBV12-3/TRBV12-4,CASGGVLRNEQYF,TGTGCCAGCGGCGGGGTGCTAAGGAACGAGCAGTACTTC
TRBJ2-3,NA,NA,TRBV10-2,CASYVRATDTQYF,TGCGCCAGCTACGTCAGGGCGACAGATACGCAGTATTTT